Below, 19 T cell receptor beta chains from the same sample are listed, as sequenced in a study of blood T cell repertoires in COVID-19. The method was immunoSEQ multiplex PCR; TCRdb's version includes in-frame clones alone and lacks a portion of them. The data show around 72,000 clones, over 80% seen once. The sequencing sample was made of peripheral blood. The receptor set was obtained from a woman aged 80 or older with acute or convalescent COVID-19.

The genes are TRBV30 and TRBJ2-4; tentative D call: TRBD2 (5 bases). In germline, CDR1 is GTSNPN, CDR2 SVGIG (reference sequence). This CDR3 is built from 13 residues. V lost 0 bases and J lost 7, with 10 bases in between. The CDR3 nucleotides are TGTGCCTGGAGTGTAGGACTGCAGAACATTCAGTACTTC. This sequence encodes CAWSVGLQNIQYF.

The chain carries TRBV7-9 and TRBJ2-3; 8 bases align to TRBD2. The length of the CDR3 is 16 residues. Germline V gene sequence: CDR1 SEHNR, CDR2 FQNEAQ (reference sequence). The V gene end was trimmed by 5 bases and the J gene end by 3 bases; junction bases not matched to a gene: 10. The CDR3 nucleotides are TGTGCCAGCAGCCTTGGCAGCGGGAGCTTAACAGATACGCAGTATTTT. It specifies CASSLGSGSLTDTQYF.

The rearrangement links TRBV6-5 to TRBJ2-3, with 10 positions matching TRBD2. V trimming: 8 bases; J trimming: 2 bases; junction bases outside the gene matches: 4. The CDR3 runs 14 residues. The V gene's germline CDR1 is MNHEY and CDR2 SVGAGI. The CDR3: CASLAGGLTDTQYF. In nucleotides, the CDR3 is TGTGCCAGCTTAGCGGGGGGTCTCACAGATACGCAGTATTTT.

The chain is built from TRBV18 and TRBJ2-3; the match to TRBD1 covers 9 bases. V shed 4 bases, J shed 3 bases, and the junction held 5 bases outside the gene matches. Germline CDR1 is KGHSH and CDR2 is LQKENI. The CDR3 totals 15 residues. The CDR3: CASSLNRGQTDTQYF. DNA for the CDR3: TGTGCCAGCTCACTCAACAGGGGGCAGACAGATACGCAGTATTTT.

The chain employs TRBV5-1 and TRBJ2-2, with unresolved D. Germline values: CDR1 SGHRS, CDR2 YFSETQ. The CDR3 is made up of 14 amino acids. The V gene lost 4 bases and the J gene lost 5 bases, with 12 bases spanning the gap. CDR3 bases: TGCGCCAGCAGCCCCTATGGAGAAACCGGGGAGCTGTTTTTT. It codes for CASSPYGETGELFF.

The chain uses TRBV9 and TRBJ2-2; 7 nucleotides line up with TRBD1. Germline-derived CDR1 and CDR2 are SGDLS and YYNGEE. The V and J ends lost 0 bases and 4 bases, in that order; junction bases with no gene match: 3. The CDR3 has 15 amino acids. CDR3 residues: CASSVEGATTGELFF. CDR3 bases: TGTGCCAGCAGCGTAGAGGGGGCGACCACCGGGGAGCTGTTTTTT.

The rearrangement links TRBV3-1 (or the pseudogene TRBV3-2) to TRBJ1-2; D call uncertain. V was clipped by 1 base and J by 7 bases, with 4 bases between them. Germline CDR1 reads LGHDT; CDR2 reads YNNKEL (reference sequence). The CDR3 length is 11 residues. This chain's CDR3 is CASSQVGGYTF. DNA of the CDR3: TGTGCCAGCAGCCAAGTCGGTGGCTACACCTTC.

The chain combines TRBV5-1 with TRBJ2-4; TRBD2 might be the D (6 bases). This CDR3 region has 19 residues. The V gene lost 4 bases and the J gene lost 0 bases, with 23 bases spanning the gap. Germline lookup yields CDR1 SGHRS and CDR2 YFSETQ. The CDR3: CASSPRTLAPRLAKNIQYF. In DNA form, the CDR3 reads TGCGCCAGCAGCCCCCGGACCCTAGCGCCCAGGTTAGCCAAAAACATTCAGTACTTC.

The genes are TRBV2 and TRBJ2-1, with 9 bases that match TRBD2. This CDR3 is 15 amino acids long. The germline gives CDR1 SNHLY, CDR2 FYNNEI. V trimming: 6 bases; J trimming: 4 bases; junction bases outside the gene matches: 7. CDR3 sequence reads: CASSRLAGIYNEQFF. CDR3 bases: TGTGCCAGCAGCCGTCTAGCGGGAATTTACAATGAGCAGTTCTTC.

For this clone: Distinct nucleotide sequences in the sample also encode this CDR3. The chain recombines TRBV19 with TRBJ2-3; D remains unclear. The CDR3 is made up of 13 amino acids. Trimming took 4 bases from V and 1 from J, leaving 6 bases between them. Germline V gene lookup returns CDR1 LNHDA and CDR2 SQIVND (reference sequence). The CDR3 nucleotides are TGTGCCAGTAGTAGCGGCCGCACAGATACGCAGTATTTT. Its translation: CASSSGRTDTQYF.

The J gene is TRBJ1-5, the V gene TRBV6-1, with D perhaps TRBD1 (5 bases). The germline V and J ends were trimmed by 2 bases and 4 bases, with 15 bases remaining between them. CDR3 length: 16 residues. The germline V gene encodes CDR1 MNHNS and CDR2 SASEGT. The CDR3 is CASSEPGQGRNQPQHF. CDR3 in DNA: TGTGCCAGCAGTGAACCCGGCCAGGGCCGAAATCAGCCCCAGCATTTT.

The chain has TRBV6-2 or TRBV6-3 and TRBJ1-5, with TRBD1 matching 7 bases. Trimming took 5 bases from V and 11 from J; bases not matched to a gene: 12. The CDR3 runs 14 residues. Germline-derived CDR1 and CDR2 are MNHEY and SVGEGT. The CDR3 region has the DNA TGTGCCAGCAGTGCCGGGACAGATACCTCAACCCAGCATTTT. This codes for CASSAGTDTSTQHF.

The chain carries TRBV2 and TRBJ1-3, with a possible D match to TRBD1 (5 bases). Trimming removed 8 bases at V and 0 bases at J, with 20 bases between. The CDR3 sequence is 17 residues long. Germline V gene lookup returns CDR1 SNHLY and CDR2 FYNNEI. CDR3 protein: CASRPLRGVSSGNTIYF. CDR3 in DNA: TGTGCCAGCCGACCCTTGCGGGGCGTTAGCTCTGGAAACACCATATATTTT.

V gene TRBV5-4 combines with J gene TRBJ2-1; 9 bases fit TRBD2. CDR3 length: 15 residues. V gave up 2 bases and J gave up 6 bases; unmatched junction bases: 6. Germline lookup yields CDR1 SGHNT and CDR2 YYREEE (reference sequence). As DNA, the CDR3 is TGTGCCAGCAGCTTAGGTAGCGGGAGTGGCAATGAGCAGTTCTTC. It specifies CASSLGSGSGNEQFF.

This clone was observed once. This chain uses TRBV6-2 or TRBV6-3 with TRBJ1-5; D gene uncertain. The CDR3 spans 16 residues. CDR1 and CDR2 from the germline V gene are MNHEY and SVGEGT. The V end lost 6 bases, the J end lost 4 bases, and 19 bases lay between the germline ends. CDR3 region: CASSPLSGVVNQPQHF. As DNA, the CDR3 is TGTGCCAGCAGCCCTCTCAGCGGCGTGGTAAATCAGCCCCAGCATTTT.

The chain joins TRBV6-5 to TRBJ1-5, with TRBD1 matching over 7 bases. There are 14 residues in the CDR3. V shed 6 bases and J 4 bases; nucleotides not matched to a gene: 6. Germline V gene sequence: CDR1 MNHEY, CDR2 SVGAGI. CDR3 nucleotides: TGTGCCAGCAGAAGAGAACAGGGGAATCAGCCCCAGCATTTT. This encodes CASRREQGNQPQHF.

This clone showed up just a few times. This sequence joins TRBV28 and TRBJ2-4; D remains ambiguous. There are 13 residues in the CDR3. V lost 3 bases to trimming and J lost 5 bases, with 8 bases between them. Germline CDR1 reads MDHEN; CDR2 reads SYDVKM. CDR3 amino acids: CASSFPGQNIQYF. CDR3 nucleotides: TGTGCCAGCAGTTTCCCAGGTCAAAACATTCAGTACTTC.

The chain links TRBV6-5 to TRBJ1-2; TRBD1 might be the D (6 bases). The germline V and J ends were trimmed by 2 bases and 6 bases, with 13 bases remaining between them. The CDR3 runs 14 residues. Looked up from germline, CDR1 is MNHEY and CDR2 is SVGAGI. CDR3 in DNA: TGTGCCAGCAGTTACGGACAGACCTATAATGGCTACACCTTC. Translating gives CASSYGQTYNGYTF.

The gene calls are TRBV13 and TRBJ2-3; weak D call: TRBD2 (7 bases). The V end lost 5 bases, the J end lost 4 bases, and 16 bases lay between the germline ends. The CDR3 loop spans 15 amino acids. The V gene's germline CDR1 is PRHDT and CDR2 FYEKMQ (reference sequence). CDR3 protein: CASSRGGGYADTQYF. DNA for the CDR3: TGTGCCAGCAGCCGAGGGGGGGGTTATGCAGATACGCAGTATTTT.